This T cell receptor beta chain was recorded in a study of blood T cell repertoires in COVID-19. At the level of the study: COVID-19 samples from acute and convalescent phases originated in the United States, Italy and Spain. T cells, B-cell-depleted T cells, or PBMCs provided the cDNA or gDNA that served as material.

Sequencing was performed with immunoSEQ multiplex PCR; in TCRdb, only in-frame clones are kept and a portion is missing. Of 400,000 to 500,000 clones in the sample, roughly 85% were seen once. The CDR3 is 12 residues long. Trimming pared 3 bases from V and 7 bases from J, leaving 7 bases between. Germline values: CDR1 MNHNS, CDR2 SASEGT. V is TRBV6-1 and J is TRBJ1-5; D not certain. The sample taken for sequencing was peripheral blood. The sequence came from a woman between 25 and 40 years old with active or convalescent COVID-19. Here the CDR3 DNA reads TGTGCCAGCAGTGAGGGCGAGCAGCCCCAGCATTTT. Protein product: CASSEGEQPQHF.